The entry that follows covers one T cell receptor beta chain sequence. Its antigen remains unidentified. This sample is part of a study of blood T cells in healthy people across ages. About the research overall: Roughly one uniquely barcoded beta molecule per two T cells was captured. Whole-study findings and limits: Roughly linearly, TCR beta diversity per million T cells fell as age increased. Any changes in expanded clonotypes were possibly confounded, as donor CMV status remained unknown. Whereas aged donors had fewer naive CD4+ cells, long-lived donors had more of them and higher diversity.

A sample-barcoded 5' primer and a J-beta primer mix were used in a second PCR of about 7 to 11 cycles. TCRdb called the 5' RACE reads again in MiXCR, with one record for every CDR3 protein. The sample includes some 1.1 million distinct CDR3 sequences, around two fifths of them seen just once. Trimming cost V 7 bases and J 0 bases, with 12 bases left between them. This CDR3 comprises 14 residues. CDR1 is ENHRY, CDR2 SYGVKD, per germline. This clonotype originated in a man in his late teens or twenties in good health. Input material: blood. The chain carries TRBV10-3 and TRBJ1-1, with D possibly being TRBD1 (5 bases). The CDR3 sequence: CAITSDTMNTEAFF. DNA of the CDR3: TGTGCCATCACCTCGGACACGATGAACACTGAAGCTTTCTTT.